This TCR beta chain derives from a study of cytomegalovirus exposure and HLA in healthy donors. Study results and caveats: Whilst most TCR sequences proved rare, a subset of public TCRs occurred across many donors.

Those who donated were healthy bone marrow donors. This clone was recorded a few times. Its antigen is not known. The PCR employed 60 Vbeta primers together with 13 Jbeta primers. Authors' data handling: Roughly 83 million unique TCR beta chains, around 10 million of them shared, were counted by a later analysis. TCRdb's copy holds only in-frame clones and misses some; the assay was immunoSEQ multiplex PCR. V and J calls and clone size are given by that table; D and trimming were obtained from the DNA. The data contain about 160,000 clones, roughly four fifths of them singletons. The sequencing input was PBMCs. This sequence was found in a girl under 10 years old in good health and CMV-seropositive.

Written as DNA, the CDR3 is TGTGCCAGCAGTGTACAGGGGGGCCAAGAGACCCAGTACTTC. It is translated as CASSVQGGQETQYF. V gene TRBV6-6 combines with J gene TRBJ2-5; 8 bases fit TRBD1. The V segment lost 5 bases and the J segment 1 base; nucleotides outside the gene matches: 3. The CDR3 has 14 amino acids. Looked up from germline, CDR1 is MNHNY and CDR2 is SVGAGI (reference sequence).